The rows below give T cell receptor beta chains drawn from one sample of a study of a mutant IDH1 vaccine in newly diagnosed glioma. The method was immunoSEQ multiplex PCR; TCRdb's version includes in-frame clones alone and lacks a portion of them. The sample consists of around 50,000 clones, 84% of them appearing once. No antigen has been assigned to these receptors. The sample here was PBMCs, taken from a glioma patient whose treatment included an IDH1 peptide vaccine. The source of these receptors is a woman in her 30s with glioma. Some clones in this sample may be carry-over from other donors' samples. Both conserved end residues are part of each CDR3. Each record gives: clone size, J gene, V gene, D gene, CDR3 protein, CDR3 DNA. D genes are given only for firm matches. Where a row states a size, it is once, few, many or the class of an expanded clone; other rows omit it.

.,TRBJ2-1,TRBV2,.,CASSAEGGSYNEQFF,TGTGCCAGCAGTGCTGAGGGGGGCTCCTACAATGAGCAGTTCTTC
.,TRBJ2-5,TRBV28,.,CASSLGTRETQYF,TGTGCCAGCAGTTTGGGGACAAGAGAGACCCAGTACTTC
.,TRBJ2-1,TRBV10-1,.,CASSESGSYNEQFF,TGCGCCAGCAGTGAATCAGGGTCGTACAATGAGCAGTTCTTC
.,TRBJ2-3,TRBV10-2,TRBD2,CASSRLGLALDTQYF,TGCGCCAGCAGCCGATTGGGACTAGCCCTAGATACGCAGTATTTT
.,TRBJ2-1,TRBV29-1,.,CSVGSGGNEQFF,TGCAGCGTGGGGTCAGGGGGGAATGAGCAGTTCTTC
.,TRBJ2-7,TRBV10-2,.,CASSSTGRSSYEQYF,TGCGCCAGCAGCTCGACAGGACGATCCTCCTACGAGCAGTACTTC
.,TRBJ2-5,TRBV6-5,TRBD2,CATGLAGVEETQYF,TGTGCCACTGGACTAGCGGGAGTAGAAGAGACCCAGTACTTC
few,TRBJ2-6,TRBV27,.,CASSLSGPSTSGANVLTF,TGTGCCAGCAGTTTATCGGGGCCGAGCACCTCTGGGGCCAACGTCCTGACTTTC
.,TRBJ1-6,TRBV6-1,.,CASDTGVNSPLHF,TGTGCCAGCGACACAGGAGTGAATTCACCCCTCCACTTT
once,TRBJ2-7,TRBV9,.,CASSHSGEPPYEQYF,TGTGCCAGCAGCCATAGCGGTGAGCCACCCTACGAGCAGTACTTC
.,TRBJ1-4,TRBV29-1,.,CSVDKGAANGELFF,TGCAGCGTTGATAAAGGGGCCGCCAATGGGGAACTGTTCTTT
.,TRBJ2-1,TRBV19,.,CASSIGSVGQNEQFF,TGTGCCAGTAGTATAGGTAGCGTCGGGCAAAATGAGCAGTTCTTC
once,TRBJ1-2,TRBV5-4,TRBD1,CASSLVQGGSGYTF,TGTGCCAGCAGCTTGGTCCAGGGGGGAAGTGGCTACACCTTC
.,TRBJ2-2,TRBV7-9,TRBD2,CASSPGGGKRTGELFF,TGTGCCAGCAGCCCGGGGGGAGGGAAGCGCACCGGGGAGCTGTTTTTT
once,TRBJ2-7,TRBV2,.,CASSETAAQYF,TGTGCCAGCAGTGAGACGGCGGCGCAGTACTTC
once,TRBJ1-2,TRBV15,TRBD1,CATSRDTGTAYGYTF,TGTGCCACCAGCAGAGATACCGGGACAGCCTATGGCTACACCTTC
.,TRBJ2-1,TRBV4-1,TRBD2,CASSQVMGGTYNEQFF,TGCGCCAGCAGCCAAGTCATGGGGGGGACCTACAATGAGCAGTTCTTC
.,TRBJ2-6,TRBV7-2,.,CASRVDGSGANVLTF,TGTGCCAGCAGAGTAGACGGAAGTGGGGCCAACGTCCTGACTTTC
.,TRBJ2-5,TRBV28,TRBD1,CASSLMAWDSNQETQYF,TGTGCCAGCAGTTTAATGGCCTGGGACAGCAACCAAGAGACCCAGTACTTC
.,TRBJ2-1,TRBV19,.,CASSIRVGERIYNEQFF,TGTGCCAGTAGTATCCGAGTCGGGGAGCGAATCTACAATGAGCAGTTCTTC
.,TRBJ2-3,TRBV5-1,TRBD1,CASSGVGQGQDTQYF,TGCGCCAGCAGTGGGGTTGGACAGGGCCAAGATACGCAGTATTTT
few,TRBJ1-1,TRBV18,.,CASSLLDRNTEAFF,TGTGCCAGCTCACTCCTCGACAGGAACACTGAAGCTTTCTTT
.,TRBJ2-5,TRBV27,TRBD1,CASSSMATGSQETQYF,TGTGCCAGCAGTTCCATGGCGACAGGGTCCCAAGAGACCCAGTACTTC
.,TRBJ1-4,TRBV19,.,CASSMQGRRGLEKLFF,TGTGCCAGTAGTATGCAGGGGCGGCGGGGGCTTGAAAAACTGTTTTTT
.,TRBJ2-7,TRBV7-6,.,CASSRSGGPYEQYF,TGTGCCAGCAGCCGCTCCGGGGGACCCTACGAGCAGTACTTC
.,TRBJ1-4,TRBV5-4,.,CASSPAGVSKKLFF,TGTGCCAGCAGCCCAGCGGGGGTTTCCAAAAAACTGTTTTTT
.,TRBJ1-1,TRBV30,.,CAWSVRGSQDTEAFF,TGTGCCTGGAGTGTACGGGGCAGCCAGGACACTGAAGCTTTCTTT
.,TRBJ1-5,TRBV10-2,.,CASSESRKLIGQPQHF,TGCGCCAGCAGTGAGTCTCGGAAGCTAATAGGTCAGCCCCAGCATTTT
.,TRBJ2-5,TRBV7-6,.,CASSLGVRPETQYF,TGTGCCAGCAGCTTGGGGGTGCGCCCGGAGACCCAGTACTTC
once,TRBJ2-1,TRBV2,.,CASGRTAYNEQFF,TGTGCCAGCGGAAGGACAGCGTACAATGAGCAGTTCTTC
.,TRBJ1-2,TRBV11-2,.,CASSLNWGWNGYTF,TGTGCCAGCAGCTTAAATTGGGGGTGGAATGGCTACACCTTC
.,TRBJ1-5,TRBV7-6,.,CASSSRGYSNQPQHF,TGTGCCAGCAGCTCCCGGGGCTATAGCAATCAGCCCCAGCATTTT
.,TRBJ1-2,TRBV29-1,.,CSGLAAVDGYTF,TGCAGCGGGCTGGCGGCTGTTGACGGCTACACCTTC
.,TRBJ1-2,TRBV14,.,CASSPGLCTF,TGTGCCAGCAGTCCGGGACTCTGCACCTTC
.,TRBJ1-2,TRBV29-1,TRBD1,CSVESRDRVGGYTF,TGCAGCGTTGAAAGCCGGGACAGGGTCGGTGGCTACACCTTC
.,TRBJ1-5,TRBV11-2,.,CASSADYGNQPQHF,TGTGCCAGCAGCGCGGACTACGGCAATCAGCCCCAGCATTTT
.,TRBJ1-1,TRBV5-6,TRBD1,CASSPGGPEAFF,TGTGCCAGCAGCCCAGGGGGCCCTGAAGCTTTCTTT
.,TRBJ2-7,TRBV28,.,CASSLGAYEQYF,TGTGCCAGCAGTTTAGGAGCCTACGAGCAGTACTTC
.,TRBJ2-2,TRBV18,.,CASSPRGDGRGATGELFF,TGTGCCAGCTCACCCAGGGGCGACGGGAGAGGGGCCACCGGGGAGCTGTTTTTT
.,TRBJ1-1,TRBV7-9,.,CASSPVETRETEAFF,TGTGCCAGCAGCCCGGTCGAGACTAGGGAGACCGAAGCTTTCTTT
.,TRBJ2-7,TRBV2,TRBD2,CASSVSGLTAGGTYEQYF,TGTGCCAGCAGTGTATCGGGGCTAACGGCGGGAGGCACCTACGAGCAGTACTTC
.,TRBJ1-5,TRBV28,.,CASRTEFSNQPQHF,TGTGCCAGCCGGACGGAATTTAGCAATCAGCCCCAGCATTTT
.,TRBJ2-2,TRBV18,TRBD2,CASSPGLAQNTGELFF,TGTGCCAGCTCCCCTGGACTAGCTCAGAACACCGGGGAGCTGTTTTTT
few,TRBJ2-7,TRBV9,.,CASSVESGDSYEQYF,TGTGCCAGCAGCGTAGAGAGCGGCGACTCCTACGAGCAGTACTTC
.,TRBJ1-1,TRBV27,.,CASSPLGTPNTEAFF,TGTGCCAGCAGCCCCCTCGGGACTCCGAACACTGAAGCTTTCTTT
.,TRBJ2-7,TRBV9,TRBD2,CASSTGLAGEEEQYF,TGTGCCAGCAGCACGGGACTAGCGGGAGAGGAAGAGCAGTACTTC
.,TRBJ1-2,TRBV10-2,.,CASSEQDSYGYTF,TGCGCCAGCAGTGAGCAGGACAGCTATGGCTACACCTTC
.,TRBJ2-7,TRBV29-1,.,CSATDSSVYEQYF,TGCAGCGCCACGGACAGCTCAGTCTACGAGCAGTACTTC
.,TRBJ2-7,TRBV19,.,CASSQGTSGSYEQYF,TGTGCCAGTTCTCAGGGGACTTCTGGCTCCTACGAGCAGTACTTC
.,TRBJ2-2,TRBV7-3,.,CASRGDSEEAGELFF,TGTGCCAGCAGGGGTGACAGCGAGGAGGCCGGGGAGCTGTTTTTT
.,TRBJ2-1,TRBV30,.,CARGGLNSYNEQFF,TGTGCCCGAGGGGGGCTAAACAGCTACAATGAGCAGTTCTTC
few,TRBJ2-6,TRBV10-2,TRBD2,CASKGGLAGSGANVLTF,TGCGCCAGCAAGGGGGGACTAGCGGGCTCTGGGGCCAACGTCCTGACTTTC
.,TRBJ2-7,TRBV19,.,CASSKWGRGDTYEQYF,TGTGCCAGTAGCAAATGGGGGAGAGGGGATACCTACGAGCAGTACTTC
.,TRBJ2-7,TRBV4-2,TRBD1,CASSATHYGGQVTYEQYF,TGTGCCAGCAGCGCTACTCATTACGGGGGACAGGTGACCTACGAGCAGTACTTC
.,TRBJ2-1,TRBV7-8,TRBD1,CASGPRTGDGEQFF,TGTGCCAGCGGCCCACGGACAGGGGATGGAGAGCAGTTCTTC
few,TRBJ1-1,TRBV28,TRBD1,CASSRTGKFPEAFF,TGTGCCAGCAGTCGGACAGGGAAATTCCCTGAAGCTTTCTTT